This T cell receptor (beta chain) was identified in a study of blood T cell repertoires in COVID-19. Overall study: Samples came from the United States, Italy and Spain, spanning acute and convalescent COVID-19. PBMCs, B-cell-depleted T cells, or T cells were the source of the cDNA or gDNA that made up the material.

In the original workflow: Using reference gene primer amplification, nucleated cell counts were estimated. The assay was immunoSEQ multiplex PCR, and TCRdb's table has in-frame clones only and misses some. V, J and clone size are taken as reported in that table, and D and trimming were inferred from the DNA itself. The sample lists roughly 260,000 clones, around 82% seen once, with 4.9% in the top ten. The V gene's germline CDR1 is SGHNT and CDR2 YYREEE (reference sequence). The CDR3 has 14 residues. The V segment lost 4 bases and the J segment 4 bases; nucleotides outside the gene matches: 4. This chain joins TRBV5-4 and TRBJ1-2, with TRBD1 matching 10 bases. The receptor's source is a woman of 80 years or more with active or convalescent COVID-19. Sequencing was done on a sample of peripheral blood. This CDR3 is CASSMGQGIYGYTF. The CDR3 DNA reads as TGTGCCAGCAGCATGGGACAGGGGATCTATGGCTACACCTTC.